This paragraph covers one TCR beta chain sequence. The sample comes from a study of Ad26.COV2.S vaccination and SARS-CoV-2 variants. Described treatment: over 15 received Ad26.COV2.S at low or high dose, single or two shots; about 5 received placebo; per-sample allocation not given. The samples date from day 63 after the first vaccine or placebo injection. Here immunoSEQ multiplex PCR was the method, and the copy in TCRdb shows in-frame clones only, minus some. The table has hundreds of thousands of clones, around 87% seen once; the top ten hold over 2.5%. The source was peripheral blood, collected in a trial of Ad26.COV2.S vaccine versus placebo. The TCR was taken from a person between 18 and 65 years old who received the Ad26.COV2.S COVID-19 vaccine or a placebo.

Here the CDR3 reads CASSPGILFTDTQYF. As DNA, the CDR3 is TGTGCCAGCAGTCCCGGGATCCTCTTCACAGATACGCAGTATTTT. This chain links TRBV6-4 with TRBJ2-3; D possibly corresponds to TRBD2 (5 bases). This CDR3 spans 15 amino acids. Germline V gene sequence: CDR1 MRHNA, CDR2 SNTAGT. The ends were cut back, 5 bases at V and 2 bases at J, with 14 bases in the middle.